The T cell receptor beta chain described here comes from a study of shared clonotypes between healthy human individuals. Tens of thousands of T cell genomes, or 250 to 300 ng DNA, went into replicate PCRs of unsorted PBMC. Generated by immunoSEQ multiplex PCR, the TCRdb table keeps only in-frame clones and is missing some. The repertoire holds about 490,000 clones, with approximately 79% as singletons. This clone appeared a few times. The sequencing sample was made of PBMCs. The source of this sequence is a woman between 35 and 50 years old in good health. Some clones in this sample may be carry-over from other donors' samples.

Here the CDR3 reads CASSIREGTRKGYTF. CDR3 in DNA: TGTGCCAGTAGTATTCGGGAGGGGACTCGAAAAGGCTACACCTTC. The gene calls are TRBV19 and TRBJ1-2, with a possible D match to TRBD1 (5 bases). Trimming cost V 3 bases and J 8 bases, with 19 bases left between them. The CDR3 covers 15 residues. The germline CDR1 and CDR2 sequences are LNHDA and SQIVND (reference sequence).